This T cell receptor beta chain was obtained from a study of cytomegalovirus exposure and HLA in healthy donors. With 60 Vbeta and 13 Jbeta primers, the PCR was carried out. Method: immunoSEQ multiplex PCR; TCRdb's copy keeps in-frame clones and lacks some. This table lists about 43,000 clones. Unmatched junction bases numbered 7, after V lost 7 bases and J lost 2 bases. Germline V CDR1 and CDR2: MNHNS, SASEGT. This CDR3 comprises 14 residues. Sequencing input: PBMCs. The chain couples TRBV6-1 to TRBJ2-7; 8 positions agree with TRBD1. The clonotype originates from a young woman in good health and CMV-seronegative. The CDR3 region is CASIRGQGTYEQYF. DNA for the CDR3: TGTGCCAGCATAAGAGGACAGGGAACCTACGAGCAGTACTTC.